This T cell receptor beta chain is drawn from a study of OX40 agonist ivuxolimab in advanced cancers. Overall study context: Each patient was given ivuxolimab into a vein every 2 weeks, at 0.01 to 10 mg/kg.

This clone was detected only a few times. Trimming cost V 0 bases and J 0 bases, with 8 bases left between them. Germline V gene lookup returns CDR1 SGHAT and CDR2 FQNNGV. This CDR3 is 15 amino acids long. Data came from immunoSEQ multiplex PCR; TCRdb stores just in-frame clones and leaves some out. The sample carries fewer than 80,000 clones, just under 85% recorded once. The sample in question was CD4+ or CD8+ T cells sorted from blood, obtained in a trial of the OX40 agonist ivuxolimab. V is TRBV11-2 and J is TRBJ1-1; D gene unclear. This clonotype was sampled from an adult with an advanced solid tumor such as melanoma, head and neck, liver or kidney cancer. CDR3 sequence: CASSLDPNMNTEAFF. In DNA, the CDR3 is TGTGCCAGCAGCTTAGATCCGAATATGAACACTGAAGCTTTCTTT.